Sequencing of this TCR beta chain was carried out in a study of CD8+CD57+ T cells in acquired aplastic anemia. As for the study in general: Mean yield of DNA from sorted CD4+ and CD8+ cells was 3 to 3.5 ug. General study findings and limits: Levels of CD8+ Simpson's diversity were not significantly distinct in patients versus controls.

TCR beta VDJ and CDR3 profiles were obtained from a genomic DNA template. TCRdb ran MiXCR on the reads and lists one entry per CDR3 protein. Among about 200,000 distinct CDR3 sequences listed, almost 50% were seen once. This CDR3 is built from 15 residues. In germline, CDR1 is SEHNR, CDR2 FQNEAQ (reference sequence). Notes on this clonotype: The target antigen is unknown. The junction departs from germline at one end; a sequencing error may be responsible.

All patients picked for sequencing had shown, by flow cytometry, an expansion of CD8+CD57+ cells. A severe acquired aplastic anemia diagnosis applied to all patients. There was no therapy given to any patient before the blood sampling took place. V usage is TRBV7-9 and J usage is TRBJ1-5, with D unresolved. The sample comprised sorted CD4+, CD8+, or CD8+CD57+ T cells (not recorded which) from PBMCs. The sequence was obtained from a human donor with aplastic anemia. As DNA, the CDR3 is TGTGCCAGCAGCTTGGAAGGGTTAGGGAATCTGCCCCAGCATTTT. It is translated as CASSLEGLGNLPQHF. Full variable domain (outside the CDR3, taken from reference TRBV7-9 and TRBJ1-5): DTGVSQNPRHKITKRGQNVTFRCDPISEHNRLYWYRQTLGQGPEFLTYFQNEAQLEKSRLLSDRFSAERPKGSFSTLEIQRTEQGDSAMYLCASSLEGLGNLPQHFGDGTRLSIL.